These 4 T cell receptor beta chains were sequenced from one sample in a study of blood T cells in healthy people across ages. Through a sample-barcoded 5' primer and a J-beta primer mix, a second PCR was run for roughly 6 to 11 cycles. TCRdb fed the 5' RACE reads into MiXCR, producing one record per CDR3 protein. The table records roughly 2 million distinct CDR3 sequences, 40% to 55% of them present only once. The sequenced material came from blood. These receptors came from a woman aged 40 to 50 in good health.

The gene calls are TRBV27 and TRBJ1-1; D unresolved. Germline V lookup: CDR1 MNHEY, CDR2 SMNVEV (reference sequence). Trimming took off 5 bases at V and 4 bases at J, with 11 bases between the two ends. This CDR3 has 13 amino acids. In DNA form, the CDR3 reads TGTGCCAGCAGTACCGTGATGGGCACTGAAGCTTTCTTT. Protein: CASSTVMGTEAFF.

The chain combines TRBV12-3 or TRBV12-4 with TRBJ2-3; 8 nucleotides match TRBD2. The trim removed 8 bases at V and 5 bases at J, leaving 3 bases unmatched. The CDR3 is 12 amino acids. Here the CDR3 DNA reads TGTGCCAGCCGGGGGGGAATAGATACGCAGTATTTT. This encodes CASRGGIDTQYF.

The V gene is TRBV25-1, the J gene TRBJ2-3, with D tentatively TRBD1 (5 bases). The CDR3 is 13 amino acids. Germline values: CDR1 MGHDK, CDR2 SYGVNS. Trimming shortened V by 4 bases and J by 6 bases, and 11 bases separated the two germline ends. Written as DNA, the CDR3 is TGTGCCAGCAGTGGCTTGGGGCCCGATACGCAGTATTTT. It is translated as CASSGLGPDTQYF.

The rearrangement links TRBV6-2 or TRBV6-3 to TRBJ2-7; 7 bases match TRBD2. The germline gives CDR1 MNHEY, CDR2 SVGEGT. V shed 6 bases and J 4 bases; nucleotides not matched to a gene: 12. The CDR3 is made up of 15 amino acids. CDR3 sequence (DNA): TGTGCCAGCAGCAGTGTTTCTAGCGGCCCTTACGAGCAGTACTTC. Protein: CASSSVSSGPYEQYF.